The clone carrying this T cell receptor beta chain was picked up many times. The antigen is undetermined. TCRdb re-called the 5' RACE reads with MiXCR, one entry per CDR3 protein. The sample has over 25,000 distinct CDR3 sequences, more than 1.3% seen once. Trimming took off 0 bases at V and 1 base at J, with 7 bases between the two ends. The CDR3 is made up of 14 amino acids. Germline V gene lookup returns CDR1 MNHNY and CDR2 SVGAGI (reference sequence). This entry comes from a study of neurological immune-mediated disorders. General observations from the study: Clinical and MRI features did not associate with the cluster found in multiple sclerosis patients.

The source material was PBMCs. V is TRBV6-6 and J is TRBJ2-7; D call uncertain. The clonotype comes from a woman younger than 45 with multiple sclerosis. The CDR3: CASSYSRLSYEQYF. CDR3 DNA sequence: TGTGCCAGCAGTTACTCGCGTCTTTCCTACGAGCAGTACTTC.